This T cell receptor beta chain is from a study of CD4+ T cells in melanoma. The CDR3 has 15 residues. Germline-derived CDR1 and CDR2 are SQVTM and ANQGSEA. The V segment lost 4 bases and the J segment 6 bases; nucleotides outside the gene matches: 10. Assay used: immunoSEQ multiplex PCR; TCRdb lists only in-frame clones, some missing. This table has over 15,000 clones, approximately 76% appearing once. This clone came up a few times. The sample consisted of cells from a culture (not recorded whether cultured in vitro). The sequence derives from a human donor with melanoma. V gene TRBV29-1 combines with J gene TRBJ1-1; 11 bases fit TRBD1. The CDR3 is CSVVYRTGGWSEAFF. CDR3 nucleotide sequence: TGCAGCGTTGTTTATAGGACAGGGGGCTGGTCTGAAGCTTTCTTT.